This entry lists 2 T cell receptor beta chains sequenced from one sample in a study of neurological immune-mediated disorders. TCRdb re-called the 5' RACE reads with MiXCR, one entry per CDR3 protein. The table lists 25,000 to 35,000 distinct CDR3 sequences, roughly 15% of them singletons. Sample: PBMCs. These receptors came from a man in his sixties or seventies in good health.

This clonotype has ten or more counts. The chain uses TRBV6-5 and TRBJ2-2; TRBD1 agrees at 8 bases. Germline assignment: CDR1 MNHEY and CDR2 SVGAGI. The ends lost 4 bases at V and 6 bases at J; junction bases unmatched: 1. The CDR3 consists of 13 residues. CDR3 residues: CASSWTGPGELFF. The CDR3 nucleotides are TGTGCCAGCAGTTGGACAGGGCCCGGGGAGCTGTTTTTT.

This clonotype came up many times. The V gene is TRBV9, the J gene TRBJ1-6; no clear D gene. V lost 5 bases, J lost 10 bases, and 16 bases lay in between. CDR3 length equals 14 residues. Per the germline V gene, CDR1 is SGDLS and CDR2 is YYNGEE. Here the CDR3 DNA reads TGTGCCAGCAGTGAATCCGGACCCGGGTCACCCCTCCACTTT. This gives the protein CASSESGPGSPLHF. Complete variable domain (other parts from reference TRBV9 and TRBJ1-6): DSGVTQTPKHLITATGQRVTLRCSPRSGDLSVYWYQQSLDQGLQFLIQYYNGEERAKGNILERFSAQQFPDLHSELNLSSLELGDSALYFCASSESGPGSPLHFGNGTRLTVT.